The 14 T cell receptor beta chains presented below share a single source sample, sequenced in a study of shared clonotypes between healthy human individuals. Data came from immunoSEQ multiplex PCR; TCRdb stores just in-frame clones and leaves some out. The table shows about 1 million clones, with around four fifths occurring only once. The sequencing sample was made of memory CD4+ T cells sorted from blood. Indicated subset: CD45RA-negative fraction. These TCRs come from a man between 18 and 29 years old in good health.

V is TRBV7-9 and J is TRBJ2-5; D is possibly TRBD1 (5 bases). The germline V and J ends were trimmed by 5 bases and 5 bases, with 18 bases remaining between them. CDR1 is SEHNR and CDR2 is FQNEAQ in the germline V gene (reference sequence). The CDR3 runs 15 residues. CDR3: CASSPRQQNGETQYF. In nucleotides, the CDR3 is TGTGCCAGCAGCCCTCGACAGCAAAACGGGGAGACCCAGTACTTC.

CDR3 nucleotides: TGCGCCAGCAGGCCGTCGGGGCAGGAGACCCAGTACTTC. This codes for CASRPSGQETQYF. V usage is TRBV4-1 and J usage is TRBJ2-5; TRBD1 or TRBD2 may be the D gene (5 bases each). Between the trimmed V and J ends, which lost 6 bases and 5 bases, there was a span of 13 bases. Germline V gene lookup returns CDR1 MGHRA and CDR2 YSYEKL. The CDR3 totals 13 residues.

The V and J genes are TRBV27 and TRBJ2-7; perhaps D is TRBD1 or TRBD2 (7 bases each). The V and J ends lost 3 bases and 7 bases respectively, with 16 bases between them. CDR3 length: 14 residues. In germline, CDR1 is MNHEY, CDR2 SMNVEV (reference sequence). The CDR3 DNA reads as TGTGCCAGCAGTTTGGGGAGGGGGCTTGGAGAGCAGTACTTC. Its protein product is CASSLGRGLGEQYF.

This clone was counted once. The CDR3 bases are TGTGCCACCAGCAGAGGAACGGCGGAGACCCAGTACTTC. It specifies CATSRGTAETQYF. The chain couples TRBV15 to TRBJ2-5, with D hard to call. Germline V gives CDR1 LNHNV, CDR2 YYDKDF (reference sequence). The CDR3 extends over 13 amino acids. V lost 1 base, J lost 5 bases, and 8 bases lay in between.

About this clone: The same CDR3 also results from other DNA sequences found in this sample. The chain employs TRBV4-3 and TRBJ2-1; D is possibly TRBD2 (7 bases). The germline V and J ends were trimmed by 0 bases and 0 bases, with 12 bases remaining between them. The germline CDR1 and CDR2 sequences are LGHNA and YSLEER. The CDR3 runs to 17 residues. The CDR3 reads CASSQDRGGSSYNEQFF. The CDR3 DNA sequence: TGCGCCAGCAGCCAAGATAGGGGGGGGAGCTCCTACAATGAGCAGTTCTTC.

Concerning this clone itself: With a far larger clone one base away, a read error is the likely cause. The V call is TRBV23-1, the J call TRBJ2-7; D is unresolved. TRBV23-1 is an open reading frame, and its role is uncertain. This CDR3 has 14 residues. The CDR3 here is CTTLTERSSYEQYF. CDR3 bases: TGCACCACCCTAACGGAACGGAGCTCCTACGAGCAGTACTTC.

V gene TRBV5-6 combines with J gene TRBJ2-7, with a possible D match to TRBD2 (6 bases). Trimming removed 3 bases at V and 4 bases at J, with 20 bases between. The germline V gene encodes CDR1 SGHDT and CDR2 YYEEEE. The CDR3 runs to 16 residues. The CDR3 DNA sequence: TGTGCCAGCAGCTCCTATAGGAGCGGCCGGGGGTACGAGCAGTACTTC. This codes for CASSSYRSGRGYEQYF. Supplemented by reference TRBV5-6 and TRBJ2-7, the full variable domain reads DAGVTQSPTHLIKTRGQQVTLRCSPKSGHDTVSWYQQALGQGPQFIFQYYEEEERQRGNFPDRFSGHQFPNYSSELNVNALLLGDSALYLCASSSYRSGRGYEQYFGPGTRLTVT.

V is TRBV9 and J is TRBJ1-5, with 8 bases fitting TRBD1. Trimming removed 3 bases from V and 2 bases from J; junction bases left unmatched: 7. The CDR3 spans 16 residues. Per germline, CDR1 SGDLS and CDR2 YYNGEE. The CDR3 coding sequence is TGTGCCAGCAGCGCCGCAGACAGGGGAGGCAATCAGCCCCAGCATTTT. It yields the protein CASSAADRGGNQPQHF.

This rearrangement joins TRBV9 to TRBJ1-1; D is unclear. The germline V gene has CDR1 SGDLS and CDR2 YYNGEE. With 0 bases removed from V and 0 bases from J, the gap between germline ends came to 9 bases. The CDR3 has 15 residues. The CDR3 DNA reads TGTGCCAGCAGCGTAGATGGCACCTTGAACACTGAAGCTTTCTTT. It translates to CASSVDGTLNTEAFF.

The J gene is TRBJ1-5, the V gene TRBV28; no clear D. Trimming cost V 8 bases and J 0 bases, with 14 bases left between them. Germline CDR1 MDHEN, CDR2 SYDVKM. The CDR3 has 15 residues. The CDR3 loop reads CASRLSDRSNQPQHF. The CDR3 DNA reads as TGTGCCAGCCGATTGTCGGACCGTAGCAATCAGCCCCAGCATTTT.

V gene TRBV28 combines with J gene TRBJ2-7; weak D call: TRBD2 (6 bases). Trimming removed 8 bases at V and 0 bases at J, with 8 bases between. The germline V gene has CDR1 MDHEN and CDR2 SYDVKM. CDR3 size: 12 residues. DNA of the CDR3: TGTGCCAGCCTGGGGGGCTCCTACGAGCAGTACTTC. This encodes CASLGGSYEQYF.

In regard to this clone: Other DNA sequences in this sample translate to the same CDR3. The CDR3: CASSLLGSSYEQYF. The CDR3 DNA follows: TGCGCCAGCAGCCTTCTGGGTTCCTCCTACGAGCAGTACTTC. The V call is TRBV5-1, the J call TRBJ2-7; unclear D gene. V dropped 4 bases and J dropped 0 bases, with 11 bases sitting between them. CDR1 and CDR2 from the germline V gene are SGHRS and YFSETQ. CDR3 length equals 14 residues.

The chain is built from TRBV7-3 and TRBJ2-7; 8 bases are a match to TRBD1. The junction had 6 bases not matched to a gene; V was cut back by 5 bases and J by 6 bases. CDR3 size: 13 residues. Germline V gene sequence: CDR1 SGHTA, CDR2 FQGTGA. In DNA, the CDR3 is TGTGCCAGCAGCGCGGCAGGGGGCGGCGAGCAGTACTTC. It is translated as CASSAAGGGEQYF.

This chain uses TRBV27 with TRBJ1-1; the match to TRBD1 covers 7 bases. The CDR3 sequence is 14 residues long. V was clipped by 3 bases and J by 2 bases; unmatched bases: 3. The germline gives CDR1 MNHEY, CDR2 SMNVEV (reference sequence). CDR3 sequence: CASSFDRDNTEAFF. In DNA, the CDR3 is TGTGCCAGCAGTTTCGACAGGGACAACACTGAAGCTTTCTTT.